This entry features one T cell receptor beta chain sequence. The antigen is undetermined. After isolation, RNA underwent reverse transcription to generate cDNA as the sequencing template. Data came from immunoSEQ multiplex PCR; TCRdb stores just in-frame clones and leaves some out. The data contain 130,000 or so clones, approximately 86% of them seen just once; the ten biggest clones take up roughly an eighth. This CDR3 region has 17 residues. CDR1 and CDR2 from the germline V gene are SNHLY and FYNNEI. These data belong to a study of CD8+ T cells in alopecia areata. Study details: At a dose of 5 to 10 mg twice daily, oral tofacitinib was given to treated patients. Study results and limitations: Many expanded lesional clones stayed in scalp and blood while on tofacitinib.

Treatment in this sample: oral pan-JAK inhibitor, 5-10 mg twice daily. Sorting from PBMCs produced CD4+ and CD8+ T cells. The chain couples TRBV2 to TRBJ2-3; 7 positions agree with TRBD2. The sequences come from CD8+ T cells sorted from blood, collected at week 4, from a patient treated with tofacitinib. The clonotype was recovered from a human donor with alopecia areata. CDR3 coding DNA: TGTGCTGTTCACGCTCCGAGCGCGGGGGAGATCACAGATACGCAGTATTTT. Protein sequence: CAVHAPSAGEITDTQYF.